This T cell receptor (beta chain) was retrieved from a study of T cells after yellow fever vaccination. Study background: The fractions with low cell numbers were processed using SMART-Seq v4 Ultra Low Input.

Study-level results: The secondary response peaked faster, at day 5 versus 15, but was weaker.

V lost 5 bases to trimming and J lost 5 bases, with 13 bases between them. CDR1 is SGHTA and CDR2 is FQGNSA in the germline V gene. The CDR3 sequence is 14 residues long. Making TCR cDNA involved 5'RACE template switching, which added UMIs and a universal primer site. TCRdb redid the calling of the 5' RACE reads with MiXCR, one entry per CDR3 protein. The table lists a few hundred thousand distinct CDR3 sequences, approximately 3.8% of them singletons. Remarks on this clonotype: Antigen unknown.

This sequence joins TRBV7-2 and TRBJ2-4; D is possibly TRBD1 or TRBD2 (5 bases each). The source of this sequence is a man aged 18 to 29 who received the YFV17D yellow fever vaccine. This material consisted of PBMCs, taken on the day of the yellow fever booster vaccination. As DNA, the CDR3 is TGTGCCAGCAGCCGCGGAGGCAGGGAAAACATTCAGTACTTC. Translating gives CASSRGGRENIQYF. The whole variable domain, filled in from reference TRBV7-2 and TRBJ2-4, reads GAGVSQSPSNKVTEKGKDVELRCDPISGHTALYWYRQSLGQGLEFLIYFQGNSAPDKSGLPSDRFSAERTGGSVSTLTIQRTQQEDSAVYLCASSRGGRENIQYFGAGTRLSVL.